This TCR beta chain was found in a study of cytomegalovirus exposure and HLA in healthy donors. Study details: Unique TCRs from HLA-typed donors, 70 million to 85 million of them, were held in an early data release.

Comment on this clone: The antigen is unknown.

Findings and limits, study-wide: With later analysis, a missense DCLRE1C variant became linked to TCR beta V- and J-gene trimming. Researchers reported that a few CMV-associated chains were confirmed in vitro as CMV antigen-specific. Some highly shared sequence variants likely arose as a pipeline artifact.

60 Vbeta and 13 Jbeta primers were used in PCR. Only in-frame clones appear in the TCRdb table, and some are missing; sequencing was by immunoSEQ multiplex PCR. Here the sample spans some 130,000 clones, 72% being singletons. V lost 9 bases and J 3 bases, leaving 15 bases between the germline ends. Germline V CDR1 and CDR2: ENHRY, SYGVKD. The CDR3 runs to 13 residues. Material: PBMCs. The V and J genes are TRBV10-3 and TRBJ2-7; D not resolved. This TCR was recovered from a man between 45 and 60 years old in good health and CMV-seropositive. This CDR3 is CAINSPLDYEQYF. The CDR3 nucleotides read TGTGCCATAAACAGCCCCCTGGACTACGAGCAGTACTTC.